The 26 T cell receptor beta chains in this list originate from one sample, sequenced in a study of T cells after yellow fever vaccination. TCRdb reanalysed the 5' RACE reads using MiXCR and keeps one entry per CDR3 protein. The table includes hundreds of thousands of distinct CDR3 sequences, roughly 6.1% detected once. The sample here was PBMCs, taken 5 days after the yellow fever booster vaccination. The source of these receptors is a man younger than 40 who received the YFV17D yellow fever vaccine.

This rearrangement joins TRBV20-1 to TRBJ2-5; D gene ambiguous. This CDR3 is built from 11 residues. Trimming left V 6 bases short and J 5 bases short, with 10 bases between. In germline, CDR1 is DFQATT, CDR2 SNEGSKA (reference sequence). CDR3 coding DNA: TGCAGTGCCCCTTGGCGGGAGACCCAGTACTTC. It translates to CSAPWRETQYF.

The chain carries TRBV6-1 and TRBJ2-3, with D unresolved. The V end was cut by 5 bases, the J end by 2 bases, with 8 bases between. The germline V gene encodes CDR1 MNHNS and CDR2 SASEGT. The CDR3 length is 13 residues. The CDR3, as DNA: TGTGCCAGCAGTCCCTCCCTCACAGATACGCAGTATTTT. It specifies CASSPSLTDTQYF.

This clonotype has more than one count but fewer than ten. The genes are TRBV5-5 and TRBJ2-4; D is uncertain. The CDR3 spans 13 residues. Trimming shortened V by 4 bases and J by 7 bases, and 12 bases separated the two germline ends. Looked up from germline, CDR1 is SGHKS and CDR2 is YYEKEE (reference sequence). CDR3 protein: CASSQERLNIQYF. The CDR3 bases are TGTGCCAGCAGCCAGGAACGGTTGAACATTCAGTACTTC.

This clonotype was observed at least ten times. DNA of the CDR3: TGTGCCAGCAGCCCGACAAGGAGGTACCAAGAGACCCAGTACTTC. This sequence encodes CASSPTRRYQETQYF. The V gene is TRBV7-2, the J gene TRBJ2-5, with D possibly TRBD2 on 5 matching bases. Trimming stripped 5 bases from V and 0 bases from J, with 13 bases between. The CDR3 totals 15 residues. The germline CDR1 and CDR2 sequences are SGHTA and FQGNSA.

The chain uses TRBV29-1 and TRBJ1-1; D is unresolved. The CDR3 sequence is 13 residues long. Germline loops: CDR1 SQVTM, CDR2 ANQGSEA. Trimming left V 5 bases short and J 0 bases short, with 10 bases between. The CDR3 DNA reads as TGCAGCGTTCAAGGGCTTATGAACACTGAAGCTTTCTTT. Translation: CSVQGLMNTEAFF.

At least ten counts were recorded for this clonotype. The rearrangement joins TRBV7-2 to TRBJ1-4, with a tentative D call TRBD1 (5 bases). Trimming cost V 3 bases and J 7 bases, with 12 bases left between them. Germline V gene lookup returns CDR1 SGHTA and CDR2 FQGNSA. This CDR3 is 14 amino acids long. The CDR3 spells CASSFGGGSEKLFF. The CDR3 DNA sequence: TGTGCCAGCAGCTTCGGGGGGGGTAGTGAAAAACTGTTTTTT.

The sample holds many counts of this clonotype. This rearrangement joins TRBV5-6 to TRBJ2-7; D is undetermined. The V end lost 1 base, the J end lost 6 bases, and 11 bases lay between the germline ends. CDR1 and CDR2 from the germline V gene are SGHDT and YYEEEE. The CDR3 has 13 amino acids. This chain's CDR3 is CASSLPSLLEQYF. As DNA, the CDR3 is TGTGCCAGCAGCTTGCCCTCGCTTCTCGAGCAGTACTTC. The whole variable domain, filled in from reference TRBV5-6 and TRBJ2-7, reads DAGVTQSPTHLIKTRGQQVTLRCSPKSGHDTVSWYQQALGQGPQFIFQYYEEEERQRGNFPDRFSGHQFPNYSSELNVNALLLGDSALYLCASSLPSLLEQYFGPGTRLTVT.

This clonotype was found a few times. V gene TRBV27 combines with J gene TRBJ2-1, with TRBD2 matching 13 bases. The CDR3 runs to 17 residues. The V gene's germline CDR1 is MNHEY and CDR2 SMNVEV (reference sequence). Trimming at V came to 4 bases and at J to 7 bases, leaving 10 bases not matched to a gene. CDR3 protein: CASSSVTRLAGGNEQFF. The DNA of the CDR3 is TGTGCCAGCAGTTCCGTTACCCGACTAGCGGGAGGAAATGAGCAGTTCTTC.

This clonotype was observed many times. J is TRBJ2-5 and V is TRBV5-6; D assignment may be TRBD1 or TRBD2 (5 bases each). Per germline, CDR1 SGHDT and CDR2 YYEEEE. This CDR3 has 13 residues. V gave up 2 bases and J gave up 5 bases, with 10 bases separating them. CDR3 sequence: CASSFAREETQYF. For the CDR3, the DNA is TGTGCCAGCAGCTTTGCCAGGGAGGAGACCCAGTACTTC. The entire variable domain, with the rest obtained from reference TRBV5-6 and TRBJ2-5, is as follows: DAGVTQSPTHLIKTRGQQVTLRCSPKSGHDTVSWYQQALGQGPQFIFQYYEEEERQRGNFPDRFSGHQFPNYSSELNVNALLLGDSALYLCASSFAREETQYFGPGTRLLVL.

This chain joins TRBV7-2 and TRBJ2-3; D not resolved. The CDR3 has 16 amino acids. The ends were cut back, 2 bases at V and 4 bases at J, with 16 bases in the middle. The germline CDR1 and CDR2 sequences are SGHTA and FQGNSA. The CDR3 loop is CASSLRAADSPDTQYF. The CDR3 DNA reads TGTGCCAGCAGCTTACGGGCGGCAGATTCTCCAGATACGCAGTATTTT.

This clonotype was detected a few times. The J gene is TRBJ2-3, the V gene TRBV4-3, with D unresolved. The CDR3 contains 16 residues. CDR1 is LGHNA, CDR2 YSLEER, per germline. Trimming took off 0 bases at V and 0 bases at J, with 10 bases between the two ends. This CDR3 reads CASSQDLLFSTDTQYF. Here the CDR3 DNA reads TGCGCCAGCAGCCAAGATTTACTTTTTAGCACAGATACGCAGTATTTT.

This clonotype was counted a few times. The V and J genes are TRBV5-1 and TRBJ2-1, with a tentative D call TRBD1 (6 bases). The CDR3 consists of 16 residues. Germline V lookup: CDR1 SGHRS, CDR2 YFSETQ. V was cut by 2 bases and J by 4 bases, with 16 bases left in between. The CDR3 DNA sequence: TGCGCCAGCAGCTTAGAGACAGGACCCCCTTACAATGAGCAGTTCTTC. Its protein is CASSLETGPPYNEQFF.

This clonotype was seen only a few times. J is TRBJ2-5 and V is TRBV5-4; the match to TRBD2 covers 11 bases. Germline V gene data show CDR1 as SGHNT and CDR2 as YYREEE (reference sequence). V gave up 0 bases and J gave up 5 bases; unmatched junction bases: 6. This CDR3 spans 16 amino acids. The CDR3 reads CASSLAGASGRETQYF. The DNA for the CDR3 is TGTGCCAGCAGCTTGGCCGGGGCTAGCGGGAGGGAGACCCAGTACTTC.

The genes are TRBV3-1 and TRBJ2-7; D is unresolved. Per germline, CDR1 LGHDT and CDR2 YNNKEL (reference sequence). This CDR3 comprises 14 residues. The V end lost 4 bases, the J end lost 0 bases, and 10 bases lay between the germline ends. CDR3 in DNA: TGTGCCAGCAGCCCCTTGGGCAGCTCCTACGAGCAGTACTTC. It codes for CASSPLGSSYEQYF.

This clonotype was picked up many times. This sequence joins TRBV5-1 and TRBJ2-7; D is possibly TRBD1 (6 bases). The germline gives CDR1 SGHRS, CDR2 YFSETQ. Trimming stripped 1 base from V and 7 bases from J, with 18 bases between. The CDR3 runs 15 residues. CDR3 amino acids: CASSLTAGVLGEQYF. CDR3 nucleotides: TGCGCCAGCAGCTTGACGGCAGGGGTACTGGGTGAGCAGTACTTC.

This clonotype was counted a few times. The rearrangement joins TRBV19 to TRBJ2-7; 10 nucleotides agree with TRBD2. This CDR3 region has 14 residues. Germline values: CDR1 LNHDA, CDR2 SQIVND (reference sequence). The V gene end was trimmed by 5 bases and the J gene end by 1 base; junction bases not matched to a gene: 2. CDR3 DNA sequence: TGTGCCAGTAGTGGGACTAGCGTATCCTACGAGCAGTACTTC. This sequence encodes CASSGTSVSYEQYF.

The J gene is TRBJ2-3, the V gene TRBV4-3; D gene uncertain. The CDR3 loop spans 16 amino acids. V shed 0 bases and J shed 3 bases, with 13 bases lying between them. The germline V gene has CDR1 LGHNA and CDR2 YSLEER. The CDR3 DNA reads as TGCGCCAGCAGCCAAGACGGGCCGGGTAGGACAGATACGCAGTATTTT. Encoded protein: CASSQDGPGRTDTQYF.

A word on this clonotype: Possible read error: a much larger clone is one base away. The chain carries TRBV6-2 or TRBV6-3 and TRBJ2-7; D possibly matches TRBD1 or TRBD2 (5 bases each). The germline gives CDR1 MNHEY, CDR2 SVGEGT. The length of the CDR3 is 16 residues. The CDR3 bases are TGTGCCAGCAGTTACTCGACGGAAGATCTGAGGGGCGAGCACTACTTC. Translating gives CASSYSTEDLRGEHYF.

The chain uses TRBV19 and TRBJ1-1; unclear D gene. This CDR3 is built from 11 residues. V dropped 3 bases and J dropped 8 bases, with 7 bases sitting between them. The germline V gene encodes CDR1 LNHDA and CDR2 SQIVND (reference sequence). The CDR3 bases are TGTGCCAGTAGTATTCTGCAGGAAGCTTTCTTT. Amino acids: CASSILQEAFF.

This clonotype came up many times. This CDR3 reads CASKGWADNEQFF. The DNA for the CDR3 is TGTGCCAGCAAGGGGTGGGCTGACAATGAGCAGTTCTTC. V and J are TRBV2 and TRBJ2-1; possibly TRBD1 for D (5 bases). This CDR3 region has 13 residues. The germline V and J ends were trimmed by 7 bases and 5 bases, with 12 bases remaining between them. Germline CDR1 SNHLY, CDR2 FYNNEI.

There are many counts of this clonotype. The CDR3 reads CATSRYGFTGELFF. In DNA form, the CDR3 reads TGTGCCACCAGTCGGTACGGATTTACCGGGGAGCTGTTTTTT. This sequence joins TRBV24-1 and TRBJ2-2; D ambiguous. V was cut by 6 bases and J by 5 bases, with 12 bases left in between. Germline CDR1 is KGHDR and CDR2 is SFDVKD. The CDR3 totals 14 residues.

The chain is built from TRBV6-4 and TRBJ1-6; D may be TRBD1 (6 bases). The CDR3 loop spans 14 amino acids. V shed 0 bases and J shed 7 bases, with 7 bases lying between them. Germline V gene data show CDR1 as MRHNA and CDR2 as SNTAGT. The CDR3 DNA is TGTGCCAGCAGTGACTCAGGGGGGAATTCACCCCTCCACTTT. Translating it yields CASSDSGGNSPLHF.

This clonotype has ten or more counts. The CDR3 loop is CASSISGRGETQYF. CDR3 DNA sequence: TGTGCCAGCAGTATTAGCGGGAGGGGTGAGACCCAGTACTTC. The rearrangement joins TRBV6-5 to TRBJ2-5; TRBD2 matches 11 bases. J lost 5 bases, V lost 5 bases, and 4 bases had no gene match. The CDR3 extends over 14 amino acids. Germline V gene sequence: CDR1 MNHEY, CDR2 SVGAGI.

This clonotype was counted at least ten times. This chain uses TRBV6-2 or TRBV6-3 with TRBJ2-6; unclear D gene. With 5 bases removed from V and 5 bases from J, the gap between germline ends came to 19 bases. CDR3 length equals 17 residues. The germline V gene encodes CDR1 MNHEY and CDR2 SVGEGT. The CDR3 DNA reads as TGTGCCAGCAGTATGGGCCAGCAAACCTGGCGGGCCAACGTCCTGACTTTC. This codes for CASSMGQQTWRANVLTF.

In this sample, this clonotype turned up many times. The chain employs TRBV15 and TRBJ2-5, with 15 bases lining up with TRBD2. J gave up 4 bases and V 4 bases, and 4 bases lay outside the gene matches. Germline CDR1 and CDR2: LNHNV and YYDKDF (reference sequence). CDR3 length: 16 amino acids. The CDR3 DNA reads TGTGCCACCAGCAACCCGGGACTAGCGGGGGGAGAGACCCAGTACTTC. This translates into CATSNPGLAGGETQYF.

This clonotype was counted at least ten times. The genes are TRBV5-1 and TRBJ2-2; TRBD2 agrees at 13 bases. Looked up from germline, CDR1 is SGHRS and CDR2 is YFSETQ. The CDR3 has 16 amino acids. V trimming: 4 bases; J trimming: 6 bases; junction bases outside the gene matches: 6. CDR3: CASSTGLAGVPGELFF. In DNA, the CDR3 is TGCGCCAGCAGCACCGGACTAGCGGGAGTCCCCGGGGAGCTGTTTTTT.